This T cell receptor (beta chain) was recorded in a study of blood T cell repertoires in COVID-19. Overall study: Acute-phase and convalescent COVID-19 samples originated in the United States, Italy and Spain. T cells, B-cell-depleted T cells, or PBMCs supplied cDNA or gDNA.

Germline loops: CDR1 SGHNT, CDR2 YYREEE (reference sequence). The CDR3 covers 15 residues. V lost 2 bases to trimming and J lost 2 bases, with 13 bases between them. Per the authors' pipeline: It was from reference gene primer amplification that nucleated cell counts were estimated. Sequencing used immunoSEQ multiplex PCR; TCRdb keeps in-frame clones, though not all of them. The V and J calls and clone size were taken over from that table, and D and trimming were inferred from the DNA. The table has fewer than 250,000 clones, about nine tenths seen once. Sequencing input: peripheral blood. This receptor was identified in a man aged 30 to 45 with COVID-19, enrolled during active disease. This chain uses TRBV5-4 with TRBJ1-1; D is unclear. CDR3 in DNA: TGTGCCAGCAGCTTAGGAAGGACTTTAAACACTGAAGCTTTCTTT. Translated: CASSLGRTLNTEAFF.